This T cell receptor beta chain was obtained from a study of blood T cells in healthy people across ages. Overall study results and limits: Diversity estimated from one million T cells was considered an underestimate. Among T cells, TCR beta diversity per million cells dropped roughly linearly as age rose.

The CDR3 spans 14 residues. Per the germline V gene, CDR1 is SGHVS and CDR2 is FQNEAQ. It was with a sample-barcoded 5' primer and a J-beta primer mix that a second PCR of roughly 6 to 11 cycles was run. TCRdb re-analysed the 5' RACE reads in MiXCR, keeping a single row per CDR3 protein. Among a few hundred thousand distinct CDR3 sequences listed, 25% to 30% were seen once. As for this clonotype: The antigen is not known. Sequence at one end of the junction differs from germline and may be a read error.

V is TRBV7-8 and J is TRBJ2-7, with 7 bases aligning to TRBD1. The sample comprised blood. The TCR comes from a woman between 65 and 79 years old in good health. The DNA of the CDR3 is TGCGCCAGCAGCTTAGAGACAGGGAACTACGAGCAGTACTTC. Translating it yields CASSLETGNYEQYF.